The 17 T cell receptor beta chains reported below all come from one sample, sequenced in a study of blood T cell repertoires in COVID-19. Sequencing was performed with immunoSEQ multiplex PCR; in TCRdb, only in-frame clones are kept and a portion is missing. The sample yields approximately 240,000 clones, around 82% seen once. Input material: peripheral blood. These receptor sequences come from a woman aged 25 to 39 who had recovered from COVID-19.

Of note for this clone: Different DNA sequences within this sample yield the same CDR3. The CDR3 nucleotides read TGTGCCAGCAGCGTAGTCGCGGGAGGGCCGCAGGAGACCCAGTACTTC. Translated: CASSVVAGGPQETQYF. The chain combines TRBV9 with TRBJ2-5; 9 bases agree with TRBD2. The V segment lost 0 bases and the J segment 5 bases; nucleotides outside the gene matches: 8. The CDR3 has 16 residues. Germline V gene data show CDR1 as SGDLS and CDR2 as YYNGEE.

The chain has TRBV15 and TRBJ2-1; 12 bases agree with TRBD2. Germline CDR1 is LNHNV and CDR2 is YYDKDF (reference sequence). The CDR3 consists of 16 residues. Germline trimming cut 5 bases from V and 7 bases from J; bases unmatched to any gene: 9. CDR3 bases: TGTGCCACCAGCGCCTCGACTAGCGGGAGTACAAATGAGCAGTTCTTC. This codes for CATSASTSGSTNEQFF.

This chain links TRBV10-3 with TRBJ2-5; TRBD1 might be the D (5 bases). The germline V gene encodes CDR1 ENHRY and CDR2 SYGVKD. V dropped 3 bases and J dropped 4 bases, with 6 bases sitting between them. The CDR3 length is 12 residues. CDR3 sequence reads: CAISDTGETQYF. The CDR3 coding sequence is TGTGCCATCAGTGACACAGGAGAGACCCAGTACTTC.

The chain joins TRBV28 to TRBJ1-3; TRBD1 agrees at 7 bases. The trim removed 1 base at V and 0 bases at J, leaving 9 bases unmatched. Germline V gene lookup returns CDR1 MDHEN and CDR2 SYDVKM. CDR3 length equals 18 residues. The CDR3 loop is CASSLSTWDSDSGNTIYF. CDR3 nucleotide sequence: TGTGCCAGCAGTTTATCAACTTGGGACAGCGACTCTGGAAACACCATATATTTT.

The V call is TRBV27, the J call TRBJ2-3; 10 positions agree with TRBD1. The CDR3 loop spans 17 amino acids. The trim removed 3 bases at V and 3 bases at J, leaving 9 bases unmatched. Germline V gene lookup returns CDR1 MNHEY and CDR2 SMNVEV (reference sequence). CDR3 nucleotide sequence: TGTGCCAGCAGTTTCCTGGGGACAGGGGACTCAACAGATACGCAGTATTTT. It codes for CASSFLGTGDSTDTQYF.

V and J are TRBV18 and TRBJ1-1, with 7 bases matching TRBD1. CDR3 length: 18 amino acids. The V and J ends lost 1 base and 0 bases, in that order; junction bases with no gene match: 11. The germline gives CDR1 KGHSH, CDR2 LQKENI. Here the CDR3 reads CASSPLSLLQGMNTEAFF. In DNA form, the CDR3 reads TGTGCCAGCTCACCACTATCACTTCTACAGGGGATGAACACTGAAGCTTTCTTT. The whole variable domain, remainder taken from reference TRBV18 and TRBJ1-1, is NAGVMQNPRHLVRRRGQEARLRCSPMKGHSHVYWYRQLPEEGLKFMVYLQKENIIDESGMPKERFSAEFPKEGPSILRIQQVVRGDSAAYFCASSPLSLLQGMNTEAFFGQGTRLTVV.

The chain couples TRBV6-5 to TRBJ1-2; 7 bases align to TRBD1. V lost 6 bases to trimming and J lost 0 bases; unmatched junction nucleotides: 4. Looked up from germline, CDR1 is MNHEY and CDR2 is SVGAGI. CDR3 size: 14 residues. The CDR3 DNA sequence: TGTGCCAGCAGCCGCGGACAGGCTAACTATGGCTACACCTTC. Protein sequence: CASSRGQANYGYTF.

V and J are TRBV5-1 and TRBJ1-2, with 8 nucleotides matching TRBD1. Germline V gives CDR1 SGHRS, CDR2 YFSETQ. Germline trimming cut 2 bases from V and 2 bases from J; bases unmatched to any gene: 5. CDR3 length: 15 amino acids. CDR3 coding DNA: TGCGCCAGCAGCTTCCGGGACAGGACCAACTATGGCTACACCTTC. It is translated as CASSFRDRTNYGYTF.

The genes are TRBV18 and TRBJ2-1; 7 bases are shared with TRBD2. CDR1 and CDR2 (germline): KGHSH, LQKENI. This CDR3 region has 14 residues. V dropped 5 bases and J dropped 4; count of bases not matched to a gene: 5. CDR3 region: CASSFSSGYNEQFF. The CDR3 coding sequence is TGTGCCAGCTCATTTTCTAGCGGTTACAATGAGCAGTTCTTC.

The chain couples TRBV11-3 to TRBJ2-2, with 7 bases matching TRBD2. The CDR3 has 15 residues. V trimming: 5 bases; J trimming: 3 bases; junction bases outside the gene matches: 6. Per the germline V gene, CDR1 is SGHNT and CDR2 is YENEEA. The CDR3, as DNA: TGTGCCAGCAGCCCTGGGGGGAGGGACACCGGGGAGCTGTTTTTT. Its translation: CASSPGGRDTGELFF.

The chain uses TRBV7-6 and TRBJ1-5; possibly TRBD1 for D (6 bases). The CDR3 has 15 amino acids. V shed 4 bases and J shed 0 bases, with 10 bases lying between them. Germline V gene data show CDR1 as SGHVS and CDR2 as FNYEAQ. CDR3 loop: CASSSLQGSNQPQHF. The CDR3 nucleotides are TGTGCCAGCAGCTCCTTACAGGGTAGCAATCAGCCCCAGCATTTT.

This clone was seen a single time. The chain combines TRBV30 with TRBJ2-1; TRBD2 aligns across 12 bases. Germline lookup yields CDR1 GTSNPN and CDR2 SVGIG (reference sequence). There are 15 residues in the CDR3. With V trimmed by 5 bases and J by 8 bases, 10 bases remained unmatched. The CDR3 loop is CAWSTSGRVGHEQFF. The CDR3 DNA reads as TGTGCCTGGTCGACTAGCGGGAGAGTAGGCCATGAGCAGTTCTTC.

V and J are TRBV28 and TRBJ1-2; D remains ambiguous. The germline gives CDR1 MDHEN, CDR2 SYDVKM. The V and J ends lost 3 bases and 1 base respectively, with 15 bases between them. The CDR3 contains 16 residues. The CDR3 here is CASSFLVRRSNYGYTF. The CDR3 DNA reads as TGTGCCAGCAGTTTCCTTGTGAGGCGCAGTAACTATGGCTACACCTTC.

The V call is TRBV28, the J call TRBJ2-7, with 10 bases lining up with TRBD1. Per germline, CDR1 MDHEN and CDR2 SYDVKM. The CDR3 is 16 amino acids. V lost 3 bases and J lost 1; bases outside the gene matches: 6. CDR3: CASSFSEDRGSYEQYF. The CDR3 DNA is TGTGCCAGCAGTTTTTCGGAGGACAGGGGGTCCTACGAGCAGTACTTC.

A single count supports this clone. The CDR3 coding sequence is TGTGCCAGCAGGGTCGGAGATCAGCCCCAGCATTTT. This encodes CASRVGDQPQHF. The gene calls are TRBV12-3 or TRBV12-4 and TRBJ1-5; D is undetermined. CDR3 length equals 12 residues. Deletions cut 6 bases from V and 5 bases from J, with 8 bases between.

The chain has TRBV11-3 and TRBJ2-5; no reliable D call. The germline CDR1 and CDR2 sequences are SGHNT and YENEEA. Trimming cost V 4 bases and J 1 base, with 10 bases left between them. There are 14 residues in the CDR3. CDR3 region: CASSSGFGQETQYF. The CDR3 DNA follows: TGTGCCAGCAGCTCCGGTTTCGGCCAAGAGACCCAGTACTTC.

The chain couples TRBV4-1 to TRBJ2-4; 11 bases map to TRBD2. CDR1 is MGHRA, CDR2 YSYEKL, per germline. The CDR3 is made up of 17 amino acids. V shed 1 base, J shed 1 base, and the junction held 3 bases outside the gene matches. The CDR3, as DNA: TGCGCCAGCAGCCAAGTAACTAGCGGGAGTGCCAAAAACATTCAGTACTTC. Translating gives CASSQVTSGSAKNIQYF.